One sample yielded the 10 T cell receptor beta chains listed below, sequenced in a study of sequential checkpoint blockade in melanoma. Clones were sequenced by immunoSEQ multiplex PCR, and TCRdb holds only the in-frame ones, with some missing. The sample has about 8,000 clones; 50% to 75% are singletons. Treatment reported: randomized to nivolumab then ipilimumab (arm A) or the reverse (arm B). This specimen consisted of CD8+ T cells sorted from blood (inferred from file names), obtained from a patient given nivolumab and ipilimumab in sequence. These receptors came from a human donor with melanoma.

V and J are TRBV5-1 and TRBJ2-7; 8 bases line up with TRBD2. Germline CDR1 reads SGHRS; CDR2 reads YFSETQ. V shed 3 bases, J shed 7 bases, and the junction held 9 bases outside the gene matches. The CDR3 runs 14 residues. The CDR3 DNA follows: TGCGCCAGCAGCTCCAGCGGGGGCATGGGGGAGCAGTACTTC. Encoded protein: CASSSSGGMGEQYF.

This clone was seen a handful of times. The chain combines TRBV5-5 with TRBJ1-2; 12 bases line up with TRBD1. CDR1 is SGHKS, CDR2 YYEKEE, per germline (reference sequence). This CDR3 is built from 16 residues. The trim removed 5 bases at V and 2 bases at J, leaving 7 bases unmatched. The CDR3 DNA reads TGTGCCAGCAGTTCTCCGGGACAGGGGGCGAACTATGGCTACACCTTC. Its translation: CASSSPGQGANYGYTF.

Here the CDR3 DNA reads TGTGCCAGCAGCCCTCGTGGGACAGTAGGCCCTTCCTATGGCTACACCTTC. Encoded protein: CASSPRGTVGPSYGYTF. The chain combines TRBV9 with TRBJ1-2, with 7 nucleotides matching TRBD1. Germline CDR1 SGDLS, CDR2 YYNGEE. Trimming cost V 4 bases and J 4 bases; bases outside gene matches: 16. The CDR3 runs 17 residues.

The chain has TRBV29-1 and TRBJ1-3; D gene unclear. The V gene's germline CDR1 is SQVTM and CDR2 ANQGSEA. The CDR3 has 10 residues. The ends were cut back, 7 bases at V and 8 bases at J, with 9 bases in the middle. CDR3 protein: CSALVDTIYF. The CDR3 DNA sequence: TGCAGCGCTCTAGTCGACACCATATATTTT.

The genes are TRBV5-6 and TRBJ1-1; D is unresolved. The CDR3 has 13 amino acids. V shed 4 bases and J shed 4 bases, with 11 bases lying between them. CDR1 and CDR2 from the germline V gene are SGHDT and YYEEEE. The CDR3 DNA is TGTGCCAGCAGCCTCGATGGCGGCACTGAAGCTTTCTTT. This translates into CASSLDGGTEAFF.

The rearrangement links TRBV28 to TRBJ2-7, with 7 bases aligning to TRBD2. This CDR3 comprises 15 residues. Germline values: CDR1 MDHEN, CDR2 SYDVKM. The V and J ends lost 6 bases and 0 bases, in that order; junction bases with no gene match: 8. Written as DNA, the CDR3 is TGTGCCAGCAGCAAAACGGGGGGTTACTCCTACGAGCAGTACTTC. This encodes CASSKTGGYSYEQYF.

The CDR3 DNA sequence: TGTGCCAGCAGTTTGGGGGACAGAAACACTGAAGCTTTCTTT. Its protein product is CASSLGDRNTEAFF. The rearrangement links TRBV27 to TRBJ1-1; 7 nucleotides agree with TRBD1. The V segment lost 3 bases and the J segment 2 bases; nucleotides outside the gene matches: 3. Germline V gives CDR1 MNHEY, CDR2 SMNVEV (reference sequence). The CDR3 contains 14 residues.

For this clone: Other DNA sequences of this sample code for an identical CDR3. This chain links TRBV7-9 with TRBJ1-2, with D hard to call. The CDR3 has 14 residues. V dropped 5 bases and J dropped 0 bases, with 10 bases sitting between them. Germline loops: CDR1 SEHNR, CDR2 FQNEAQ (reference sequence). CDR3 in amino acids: CASSKQESNYGYTF. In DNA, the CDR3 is TGTGCCAGCAGCAAACAAGAATCTAACTATGGCTACACCTTC.

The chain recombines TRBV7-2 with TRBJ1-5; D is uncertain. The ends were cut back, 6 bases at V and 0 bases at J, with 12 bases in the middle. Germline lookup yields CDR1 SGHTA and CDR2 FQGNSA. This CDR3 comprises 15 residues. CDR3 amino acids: CASSPQAYSNQPQHF. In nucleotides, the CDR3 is TGTGCCAGCAGTCCCCAAGCCTATAGCAATCAGCCCCAGCATTTT.

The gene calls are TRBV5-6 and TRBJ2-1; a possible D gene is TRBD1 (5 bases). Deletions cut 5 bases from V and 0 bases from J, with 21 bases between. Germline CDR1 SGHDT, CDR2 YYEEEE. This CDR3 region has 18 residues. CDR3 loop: CASRTPLDSLDSYNEQFF. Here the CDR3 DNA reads TGTGCCAGCAGAACCCCCCTCGACAGTTTAGACTCCTACAATGAGCAGTTCTTC.